These 13 T cell receptor beta chains were all obtained from the same sample, sequenced in a study of T cell responses to AZD1222 COVID-19 vaccine. Here immunoSEQ multiplex PCR was the method, and the copy in TCRdb shows in-frame clones only, minus some. The table includes about 100,000 clones, about 82% detected once. Sequenced material: peripheral blood, taken on day 0 of AZD1222 vaccination. The receptor set was obtained from an adult in good health.

V and J are TRBV27 and TRBJ1-1; tentatively, D is TRBD1 (6 bases). Looked up from germline, CDR1 is MNHEY and CDR2 is SMNVEV (reference sequence). This CDR3 spans 13 amino acids. V was shortened by 6 bases and J by 11 bases, with 19 bases between the two germline ends. The CDR3 protein is CASRPQGGGEAFF. In DNA, the CDR3 is TGTGCCAGCAGACCACAGGGAGGAGGAGAGGCTTTCTTT.

The chain uses TRBV5-4 and TRBJ1-5, with D possibly matching TRBD1 (5 bases). The CDR3 totals 15 residues. Germline V lookup: CDR1 SGHNT, CDR2 YYREEE (reference sequence). The V gene lost 0 bases and the J gene lost 2 bases, with 9 bases spanning the gap. The CDR3 nucleotides are TGTGCCAGCAGCTTGGCCGGGGCAGGCAATCAGCCCCAGCATTTT. Translating gives CASSLAGAGNQPQHF. Together with reference TRBV5-4 and TRBJ1-5, the CDR3 gives the full variable domain: ETGVTQSPTHLIKTRGQQVTLRCSSQSGHNTVSWYQQALGQGPQFIFQYYREEENGRGNFPPRFSGLQFPNYSSELNVNALELDDSALYLCASSLAGAGNQPQHFGDGTRLSIL.

The chain links TRBV18 to TRBJ2-5; unclear D gene. V was pared by 2 bases and J by 2 bases, with 6 bases between. The CDR3 consists of 13 residues. CDR1 KGHSH and CDR2 LQKENI come from the germline V gene. The chain's CDR3 is CASSPFGQETQYF. CDR3 DNA sequence: TGTGCCAGCTCACCATTCGGTCAAGAGACCCAGTACTTC.

J is TRBJ1-6 and V is TRBV28, with 8 bases identical to TRBD1. With 6 bases clipped from V and 10 bases from J, the junction kept 5 bases outside the gene matches. Germline CDR1 reads MDHEN; CDR2 reads SYDVKM. The CDR3 sequence is 13 residues long. The CDR3 loop is CASRWTGPSPLHF. The CDR3, as DNA: TGTGCCAGCAGATGGACAGGGCCCTCACCCCTCCACTTT.

This clone has just one count. The chain combines TRBV9 with TRBJ2-3; TRBD2 matches at 10 bases. J lost 0 bases, V lost 0 bases, and 4 bases had no gene match. CDR1 is SGDLS, CDR2 YYNGEE, per germline. The CDR3 sequence is 17 residues long. CDR3 DNA sequence: TGTGCCAGCAGCGTAGGGACTAGCGGATTTAGCACAGATACGCAGTATTTT. Its translation: CASSVGTSGFSTDTQYF.

The chain has TRBV6-1 and TRBJ2-7, with D possibly called TRBD1 or TRBD2 (5 bases each). There are 15 residues in the CDR3. V lost 2 bases, J lost 7 bases, and 18 bases lay in between. The germline CDR1 and CDR2 sequences are MNHNS and SASEGT. The CDR3 reads CASSEPPGPPREQYF. DNA of the CDR3: TGTGCCAGCAGTGAACCGCCGGGACCCCCTCGGGAGCAGTACTTC.

V is TRBV10-1 and J is TRBJ1-2; D not certain. The CDR3 has 12 residues. V was pared by 11 bases and J by 2 bases, with 12 bases between. Germline lookup yields CDR1 WNHNN and CDR2 SYGVQD (reference sequence). The CDR3 nucleotides are TGCGCCCCACTGGGTGGGAACTATGGCTACACCTTC. It codes for CAPLGGNYGYTF.

The rearrangement uses TRBV3-1 (or the pseudogene TRBV3-2) and TRBJ1-3; D gene unclear. With 4 bases removed from V and 0 bases from J, the gap between germline ends came to 13 bases. Germline values: CDR1 LGHDT, CDR2 YNNKEL (reference sequence). The CDR3 spans 16 residues. CDR3 in amino acids: CASSPLLLRSGNTIYF. The CDR3, as DNA: TGTGCCAGCAGCCCCCTACTACTCCGCTCTGGAAACACCATATATTTT.

This chain links TRBV28 with TRBJ2-6; D is possibly TRBD1 (6 bases). With 7 bases removed from V and 4 bases from J, the gap between germline ends came to 8 bases. The CDR3 consists of 13 residues. CDR1 is MDHEN and CDR2 is SYDVKM in the germline V gene. The CDR3 loop reads CASTGQGANVLTF. The CDR3 DNA is TGTGCCAGCACTGGACAGGGGGCCAACGTCCTGACTTTC.

CDR3 in amino acids: CASSPDSNTGELFF. The DNA of the CDR3 is TGTGCCAGCAGCCCAGATTCGAACACCGGGGAGCTGTTTTTT. This chain joins TRBV3-1 (or the pseudogene TRBV3-2) and TRBJ2-2; no reliable D call. V was clipped by 4 bases and J by 0 bases, with 6 bases between them. CDR1 LGHDT and CDR2 YNNKEL come from the germline V gene (reference sequence). The CDR3 length is 14 residues.

V usage is TRBV24-1 and J usage is TRBJ1-1; a possible D gene is TRBD1 (6 bases). CDR1 is KGHDR, CDR2 SFDVKD, per germline. The germline V and J ends were trimmed by 7 bases and 5 bases, with 13 bases remaining between them. This CDR3 spans 13 amino acids. Here the CDR3 reads CATRAQGLTEAFF. The CDR3 DNA sequence: TGTGCCACCAGGGCACAGGGTTTGACTGAAGCTTTCTTT.

The chain links TRBV10-3 to TRBJ1-4; D call uncertain. CDR1 is ENHRY and CDR2 is SYGVKD in the germline V gene. CDR3 length equals 13 residues. V dropped 3 bases and J dropped 5 bases, with 7 bases sitting between them. The chain's CDR3 is CAISDGQNEKLFF. The CDR3 nucleotides read TGTGCCATCAGTGACGGGCAGAATGAAAAACTGTTTTTT.

This chain joins TRBV7-2 and TRBJ2-7, with 8 bases fitting TRBD1. Germline assignment: CDR1 SGHTA and CDR2 FQGNSA. V shed 5 bases and J 4 bases; nucleotides not matched to a gene: 4. The CDR3 has 13 residues. The CDR3 sequence: CASSRQGIYEQYF. In nucleotides, the CDR3 is TGTGCCAGCAGCCGACAGGGGATTTACGAGCAGTACTTC.